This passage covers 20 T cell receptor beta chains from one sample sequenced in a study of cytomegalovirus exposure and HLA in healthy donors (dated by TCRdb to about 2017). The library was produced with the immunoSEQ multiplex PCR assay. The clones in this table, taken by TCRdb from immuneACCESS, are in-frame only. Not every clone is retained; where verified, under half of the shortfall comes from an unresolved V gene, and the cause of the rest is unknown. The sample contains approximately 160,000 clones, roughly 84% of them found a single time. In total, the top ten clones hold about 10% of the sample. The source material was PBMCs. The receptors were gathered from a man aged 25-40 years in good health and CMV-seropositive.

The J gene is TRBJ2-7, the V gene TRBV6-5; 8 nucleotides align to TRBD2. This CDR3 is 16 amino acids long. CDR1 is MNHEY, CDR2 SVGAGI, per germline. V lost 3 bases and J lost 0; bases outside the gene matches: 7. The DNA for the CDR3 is TGTGCCAGCAGTTATCGGCTAGCGGGTGGCTCCTACGAGCAGTACTTC. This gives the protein CASSYRLAGGSYEQYF.

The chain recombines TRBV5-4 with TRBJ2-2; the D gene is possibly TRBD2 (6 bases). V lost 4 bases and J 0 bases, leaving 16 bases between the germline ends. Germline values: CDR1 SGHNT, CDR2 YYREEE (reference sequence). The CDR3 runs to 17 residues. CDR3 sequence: CASSRAGLGANTGELFF. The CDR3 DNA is TGTGCCAGCAGCCGGGCGGGGCTGGGGGCGAACACCGGGGAGCTGTTTTTT. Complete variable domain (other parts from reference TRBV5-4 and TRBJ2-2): ETGVTQSPTHLIKTRGQQVTLRCSSQSGHNTVSWYQQALGQGPQFIFQYYREEENGRGNFPPRFSGLQFPNYSSELNVNALELDDSALYLCASSRAGLGANTGELFFGEGSRLTVL.

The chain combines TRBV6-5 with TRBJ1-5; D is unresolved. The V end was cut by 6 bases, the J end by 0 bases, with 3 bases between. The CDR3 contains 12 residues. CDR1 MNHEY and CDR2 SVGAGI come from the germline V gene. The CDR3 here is CASRSSNQPQHF. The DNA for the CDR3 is TGTGCCAGCAGGAGTAGCAATCAGCCCCAGCATTTT.

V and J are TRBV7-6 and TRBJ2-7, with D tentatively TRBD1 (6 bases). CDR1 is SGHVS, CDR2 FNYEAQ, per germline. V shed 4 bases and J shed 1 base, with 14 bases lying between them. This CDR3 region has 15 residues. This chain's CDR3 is CASSSFKQGSYEQYF. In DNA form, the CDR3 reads TGTGCCAGCAGCTCGTTCAAACAGGGTTCCTACGAGCAGTACTTC.

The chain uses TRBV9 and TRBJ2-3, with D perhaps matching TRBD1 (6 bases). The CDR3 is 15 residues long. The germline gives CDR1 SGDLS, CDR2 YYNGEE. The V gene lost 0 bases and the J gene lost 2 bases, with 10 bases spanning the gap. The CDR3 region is CASSVDGGPTDTQYF. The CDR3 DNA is TGTGCCAGCAGCGTAGATGGGGGCCCCACAGATACGCAGTATTTT.

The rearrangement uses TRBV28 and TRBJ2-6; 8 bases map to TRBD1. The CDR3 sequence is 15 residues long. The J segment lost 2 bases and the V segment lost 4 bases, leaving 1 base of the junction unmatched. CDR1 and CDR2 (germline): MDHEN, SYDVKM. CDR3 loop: CASSSTGAGANVLTF. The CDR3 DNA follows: TGTGCCAGCAGTTCGACAGGGGCTGGGGCCAACGTCCTGACTTTC. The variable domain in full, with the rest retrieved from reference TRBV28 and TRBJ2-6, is DVKVTQSSRYLVKRTGEKVFLECVQDMDHENMFWYRQDPGLGLRLIYFSYDVKMKEKGDIPEGYSVSREKKERFSLILESASTNQTSMYLCASSSTGAGANVLTFGAGSRLTVL.

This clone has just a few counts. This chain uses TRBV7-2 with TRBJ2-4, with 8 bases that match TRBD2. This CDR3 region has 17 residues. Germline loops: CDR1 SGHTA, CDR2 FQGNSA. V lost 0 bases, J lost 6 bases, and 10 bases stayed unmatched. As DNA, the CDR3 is TGTGCCAGCAGCTTAGCTGGTCGGCGGGGGGTTGGAAACATTCAGTACTTC. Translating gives CASSLAGRRGVGNIQYF.

CDR3 coding DNA: TGTGCCAGCAGCCAAACCGGGGGAATAACCGGGGAGCTGTTTTTT. It encodes CASSQTGGITGELFF. The V call is TRBV7-7, the J call TRBJ2-2; the D gene is possibly TRBD2 (6 bases). Germline V gives CDR1 SSHAT, CDR2 FNYEAQ (reference sequence). V was clipped by 5 bases and J by 5 bases, with 15 bases between them. The CDR3 spans 15 residues.

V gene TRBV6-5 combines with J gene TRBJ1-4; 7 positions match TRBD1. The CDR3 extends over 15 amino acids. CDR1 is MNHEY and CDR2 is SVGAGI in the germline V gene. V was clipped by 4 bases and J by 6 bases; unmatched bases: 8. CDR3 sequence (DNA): TGTGCCAGCAGTTCACGACAGGGCGGAGATGAAAAACTGTTTTTT. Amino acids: CASSSRQGGDEKLFF.

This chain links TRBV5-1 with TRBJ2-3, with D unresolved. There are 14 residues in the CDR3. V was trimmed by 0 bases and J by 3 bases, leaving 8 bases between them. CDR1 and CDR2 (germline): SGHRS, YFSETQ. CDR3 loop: CASSLGLETDTQYF. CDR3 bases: TGCGCCAGCAGCTTGGGCTTAGAAACAGATACGCAGTATTTT.

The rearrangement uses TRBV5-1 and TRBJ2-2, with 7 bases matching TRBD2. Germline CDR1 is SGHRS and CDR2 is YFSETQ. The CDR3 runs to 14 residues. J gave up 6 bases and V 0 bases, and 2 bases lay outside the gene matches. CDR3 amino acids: CASSLGLAAGELFF. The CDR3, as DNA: TGCGCCAGCAGCTTGGGGCTAGCGGCCGGGGAGCTGTTTTTT.

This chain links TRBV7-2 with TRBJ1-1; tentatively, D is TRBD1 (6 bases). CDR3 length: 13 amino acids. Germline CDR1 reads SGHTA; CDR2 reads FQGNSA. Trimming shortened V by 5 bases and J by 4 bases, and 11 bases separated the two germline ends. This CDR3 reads CASSLQGGTEAFF. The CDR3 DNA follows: TGTGCCAGCAGCCTACAGGGTGGCACTGAAGCTTTCTTT.

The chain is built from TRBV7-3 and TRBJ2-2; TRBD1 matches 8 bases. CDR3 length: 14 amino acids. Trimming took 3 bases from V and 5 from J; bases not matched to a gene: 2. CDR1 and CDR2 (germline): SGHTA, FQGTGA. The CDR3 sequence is CASSLNRGTGELFF. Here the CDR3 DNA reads TGTGCCAGCAGCTTGAACAGGGGGACCGGGGAGCTGTTTTTT. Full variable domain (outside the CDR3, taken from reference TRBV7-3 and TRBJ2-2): GAGVSQTPSNKVTEKGKYVELRCDPISGHTALYWYRQSLGQGPEFLIYFQGTGAADDSGLPNDRFFAVRPEGSVSTLKIQRTERGDSAVYLCASSLNRGTGELFFGEGSRLTVL.

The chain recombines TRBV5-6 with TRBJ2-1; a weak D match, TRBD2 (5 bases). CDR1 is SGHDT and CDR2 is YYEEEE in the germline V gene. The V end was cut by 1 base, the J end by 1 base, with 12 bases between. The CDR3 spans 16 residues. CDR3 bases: TGTGCCAGCAGCTTGTTCCGGACTTCTTCCTACAATGAGCAGTTCTTC. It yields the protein CASSLFRTSSYNEQFF.

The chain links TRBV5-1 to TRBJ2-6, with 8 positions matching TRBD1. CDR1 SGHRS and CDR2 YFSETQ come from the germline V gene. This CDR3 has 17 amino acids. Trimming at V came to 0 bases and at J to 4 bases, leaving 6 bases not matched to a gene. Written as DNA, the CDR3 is TGCGCCAGCAGCTTGGTCCCAGGGGGCCCGGGGGCCAACGTCCTGACTTTC. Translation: CASSLVPGGPGANVLTF.

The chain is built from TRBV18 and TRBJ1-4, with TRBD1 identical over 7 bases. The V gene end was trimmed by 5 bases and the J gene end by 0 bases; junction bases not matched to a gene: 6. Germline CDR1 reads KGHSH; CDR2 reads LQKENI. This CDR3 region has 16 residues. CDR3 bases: TGTGCCAGCTCAGGACGGACAGGAGCAACTAATGAAAAACTGTTTTTT. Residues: CASSGRTGATNEKLFF.

The CDR3 bases are TGTGCCAGCAGCTTTAGGGACAGGGGAAACAATGAGCAGTTCTTC. This sequence encodes CASSFRDRGNNEQFF. The genes are TRBV13 and TRBJ2-1; TRBD1 matches 10 bases. Germline V gene data show CDR1 as PRHDT and CDR2 as FYEKMQ (reference sequence). The CDR3 is made up of 15 amino acids. V shed 3 bases, J shed 5 bases, and the junction held 4 bases outside the gene matches.

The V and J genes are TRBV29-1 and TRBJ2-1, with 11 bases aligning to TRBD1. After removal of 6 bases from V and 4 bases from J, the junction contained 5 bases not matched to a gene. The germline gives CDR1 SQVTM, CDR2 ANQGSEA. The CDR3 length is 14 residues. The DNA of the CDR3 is TGCAGCGTGGAGGACAGGGGGCGTTACAATGAGCAGTTCTTC. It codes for CSVEDRGRYNEQFF.

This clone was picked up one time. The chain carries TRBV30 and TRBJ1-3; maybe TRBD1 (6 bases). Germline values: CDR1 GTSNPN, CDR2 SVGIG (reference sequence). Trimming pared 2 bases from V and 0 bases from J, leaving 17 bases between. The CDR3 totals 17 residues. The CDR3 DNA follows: TGTGCCTGGAGTCGTCCTTTGGGGGGGCCCTCTGGAAACACCATATATTTT. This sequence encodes CAWSRPLGGPSGNTIYF. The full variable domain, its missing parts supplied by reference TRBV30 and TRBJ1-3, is SQTIHQWPATLVQPVGSPLSLECTVEGTSNPNLYWYRQAAGRGLQLLFYSVGIGQISSEVPQNLSASRPQDRQFILSSKKLLLSDSGFYLCAWSRPLGGPSGNTIYFGEGSWLTVV.

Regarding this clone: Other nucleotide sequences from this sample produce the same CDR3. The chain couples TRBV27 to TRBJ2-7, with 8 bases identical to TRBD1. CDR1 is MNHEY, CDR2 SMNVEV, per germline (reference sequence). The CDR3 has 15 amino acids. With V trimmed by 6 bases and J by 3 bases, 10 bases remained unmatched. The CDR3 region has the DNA TGTGCCAGCAGCTTAAGCCACAGGGGGAGCTACGAGCAGTACTTC. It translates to CASSLSHRGSYEQYF.